The 6 T cell receptor beta chains presented below share a single source sample, sequenced in a study of T cell responses to AZD1222 COVID-19 vaccine. Sequenced by immunoSEQ multiplex PCR; TCRdb stores in-frame clones only, minus some. The profile shows 160,000 or so clones, 94% of them singletons. The material sequenced was peripheral blood, taken 28 days after the second AZD1222 dose. These receptors all stem from an adult who received the AZD1222 COVID-19 vaccine.

J is TRBJ2-1 and V is TRBV7-2; tentative D call: TRBD2 (5 bases). Per the germline V gene, CDR1 is SGHTA and CDR2 is FQGNSA. The CDR3 extends over 15 amino acids. V was clipped by 1 base and J by 3 bases, with 10 bases between them. For the CDR3, the DNA is TGTGCCAGCAGCTTAGGGCTAGCAGGCTACAATGAGCAGTTCTTC. It encodes CASSLGLAGYNEQFF.

The rearrangement uses TRBV6-5 and TRBJ2-5; no reliable D call. Germline CDR1 is MNHEY and CDR2 is SVGAGI. This CDR3 is 15 amino acids long. With 7 bases removed from V and 5 bases from J, the gap between germline ends came to 20 bases. The CDR3 DNA is TGTGCCAGCACCTCCCGAGCTCCGGTAGGGGAGACCCAGTACTTC. Translating gives CASTSRAPVGETQYF.

V and J are TRBV7-9 and TRBJ2-1, with 8 bases identical to TRBD2. This CDR3 is 17 amino acids long. The V segment lost 0 bases and the J segment 7 bases; nucleotides outside the gene matches: 11. Germline CDR1 SEHNR, CDR2 FQNEAQ (reference sequence). The CDR3 here is CASSLARGGRITNEQFF. CDR3 bases: TGTGCCAGCAGCTTAGCGAGAGGCGGGAGGATAACTAATGAGCAGTTCTTC.

This rearrangement joins TRBV5-4 to TRBJ2-2, with D possibly matching TRBD2 (5 bases). Germline loops: CDR1 SGHNT, CDR2 YYREEE (reference sequence). CDR3 size: 13 residues. The ends were cut back, 0 bases at V and 6 bases at J, with 6 bases in the middle. The CDR3 here is CASSLGRSGELFF. The CDR3 DNA reads as TGTGCCAGCAGCTTGGGGAGGTCCGGGGAGCTGTTTTTT.

This clone was counted once. This chain links TRBV10-3 with TRBJ1-2, with TRBD1 as a possible D gene (5 bases). The CDR3 sequence is 14 residues long. The V and J ends lost 0 bases and 4 bases respectively, with 9 bases between them. Germline values: CDR1 ENHRY, CDR2 SYGVKD. The CDR3 region has the DNA TGTGCCATCAGTGAGTCCCAAAGGGGCTATGGCTACACCTTC. The encoded protein is CAISESQRGYGYTF.

The chain joins TRBV27 to TRBJ2-1, with D perhaps TRBD2 (5 bases). Trimming took off 3 bases at V and 8 bases at J, with 17 bases between the two ends. The germline V gene has CDR1 MNHEY and CDR2 SMNVEV (reference sequence). This CDR3 spans 15 amino acids. CDR3 in DNA: TGTGCCAGCAGTTTCCACCGGGAATTAGCCCATGAGCAGTTCTTC. It is translated as CASSFHRELAHEQFF.